This TCR beta chain was sequenced for a study of blood T cells in healthy people across ages. This clonotype was seen a handful of times. It was with a sample-barcoded 5' primer and a J-beta primer mix that a second PCR of about 6 to 12 cycles was run. Each cDNA was tagged by a template-switch adaptor containing 12 random nucleotides. TCRdb called the 5' RACE reads again in MiXCR, with one record for every CDR3 protein. This table has more than 650,000 distinct CDR3 sequences, 20% to 30% appearing once. The sample was also reused in another study, on T cells of mothers and their children. That report notes: A few healthy Caucasian mothers and their six children donated. For the second PCR, the M1S primer put in sample barcodes and 2-4 random nucleotides. Normalized overlap was always slightly, never significantly, higher in related than unrelated mother-child pairs.

Sequencing used blood. This sequence was found in a boy under 18 in good health.

CDR3 sequence: CASTIRGFSGSGYTF. CDR3 in DNA: TGTGCCAGCACCATACGGGGATTTAGTGGGAGTGGCTACACCTTC. V is TRBV27 and J is TRBJ1-2; no clear D gene. Germline-derived CDR1 and CDR2 are MNHEY and SMNVEV (reference sequence). The CDR3 is 15 residues long. The V gene lost 7 bases and the J gene lost 7 bases, with 22 bases spanning the gap.